Shown below are 10 T cell receptor beta chains from a single sample sequenced in a study of blood T cell repertoires in COVID-19. The protocol was immunoSEQ multiplex PCR, while the TCRdb copy is restricted to in-frame clones and leaves out a portion. Seen here are tens of thousands of clones, about 89% observed once, and the top ten hold approximately 19%. Sequencing input: peripheral blood. The origin of the receptors is a man aged 65 to 85 with active COVID-19.

This clone was seen once. The gene calls are TRBV6-6 and TRBJ2-3; 11 bases match TRBD2. The trim removed 4 bases at V and 5 bases at J, leaving 2 bases unmatched. The CDR3 totals 14 residues. Germline CDR1 reads MNHNY; CDR2 reads SVGAGI (reference sequence). The CDR3 region is CASSLAGGVDTQYF. For the CDR3, the DNA is TGTGCCAGCAGTTTAGCGGGAGGGGTAGATACGCAGTATTTT.

The chain combines TRBV12-5 with TRBJ2-1, with 13 bases identical to TRBD2. The CDR3 totals 14 residues. The germline V gene has CDR1 LGHNT and CDR2 FRNRAP. The V segment lost 5 bases and the J segment 8 bases; nucleotides outside the gene matches: 3. The CDR3 nucleotides are TGTGCTAGTGGTCGACTAGCGGGAGGATATGAGCAGTTCTTC. It yields the protein CASGRLAGGYEQFF.

This clone has only a few counts. V is TRBV19 and J is TRBJ2-2, with D possibly matching TRBD1 (6 bases). V lost 3 bases and J lost 9, with 17 bases in between. The CDR3 runs to 15 residues. Germline V CDR1 and CDR2: LNHDA, SQIVND (reference sequence). The CDR3 protein is CASSMGGGLDRELFF. The CDR3 DNA reads TGTGCCAGTAGTATGGGTGGGGGCCTCGACCGGGAGCTGTTTTTT.

This chain joins TRBV11-2 and TRBJ1-1; a possible D gene is TRBD1 (5 bases). With 5 bases removed from V and 10 bases from J, the gap between germline ends came to 17 bases. The CDR3 has 13 amino acids. The germline gives CDR1 SGHAT, CDR2 FQNNGV. CDR3 residues: CASSLSEGLGAFF. The DNA for the CDR3 is TGTGCCAGCAGCCTATCAGAGGGACTTGGAGCTTTCTTT.

This rearrangement joins TRBV3-1 (or the pseudogene TRBV3-2) to TRBJ1-2, with D possibly TRBD1 on 5 matching bases. Per the germline V gene, CDR1 is LGHDT and CDR2 is YNNKEL (reference sequence). V lost 1 base and J 9 bases, leaving 15 bases between the germline ends. The CDR3 loop spans 14 amino acids. The CDR3 reads CASSQVGRARSYTF. DNA of the CDR3: TGTGCCAGCAGCCAAGTGGGCAGGGCGAGAAGCTACACCTTC.

The CDR3 region has the DNA TGTGCCAGCAGTGAAATCACAGGGAGCTCCTACGAGCAGTACTTC. Protein sequence: CASSEITGSSYEQYF. The V gene is TRBV25-1, the J gene TRBJ2-7, with D tentatively TRBD1 (6 bases). Trimming cost V 2 bases and J 0 bases, with 11 bases left between them. Per the germline V gene, CDR1 is MGHDK and CDR2 is SYGVNS. This CDR3 region has 15 residues.

The chain has TRBV5-1 and TRBJ2-1; no reliable D call. The V end lost 1 base, the J end lost 6 bases, and 14 bases lay between the germline ends. This CDR3 has 15 residues. The germline gives CDR1 SGHRS, CDR2 YFSETQ. Written as DNA, the CDR3 is TGCGCCAGCAGCTTGATAGCCCAGCTGGGCAATGAGCAGTTCTTC. Encoded protein: CASSLIAQLGNEQFF.

The chain uses TRBV4-1 and TRBJ2-1; no firm D call. With 3 bases removed from V and 0 bases from J, the gap between germline ends came to 9 bases. Germline V gene data show CDR1 as MGHRA and CDR2 as YSYEKL. CDR3 length equals 15 residues. CDR3 coding DNA: TGCGCCAGCAGCCAGCCCCCGAGCTCCTACAATGAGCAGTTCTTC. Protein sequence: CASSQPPSSYNEQFF.

The rearrangement uses TRBV11-2 and TRBJ2-7; no definite D call. Germline V gene data show CDR1 as SGHAT and CDR2 as FQNNGV. Trimming pared 0 bases from V and 5 bases from J, leaving 17 bases between. This CDR3 has 16 amino acids. The chain's CDR3 is CASSLDEAYLGDEQYF. CDR3 DNA sequence: TGTGCCAGCAGCTTAGATGAGGCATATCTCGGCGACGAGCAGTACTTC.

The rearrangement uses TRBV2 and TRBJ2-3; TRBD2 might be the D (5 bases). V dropped 4 bases and J dropped 1 base, with 9 bases sitting between them. From germline, CDR1 is SNHLY and CDR2 FYNNEI. The CDR3 loop spans 14 amino acids. The DNA for the CDR3 is TGTGCCAGCAGTGCTTTCGGGGGCACAGATACGCAGTATTTT. This gives the protein CASSAFGGTDTQYF.